These T cell receptor beta chains were read from a single sample in a study of graft-versus-host responses after intestinal transplantation. No cognate antigen is known for these TCRs. This table comes from immunoSEQ multiplex PCR, and its TCRdb copy is limited to in-frame clones, with some not included. Counted here are over 85,000 clones, 90% to 95% occurring once; the ten biggest clones make up 0.4% to 0.55%. Sample: unstimulated CD8+ T cells sorted from spleen or lymph node cells, taken before intestinal transplant. These receptors were taken from a human donor who received an intestinal transplant. Each CDR3 is given with its conserved first and last residue. The order of the fields is clone size, V gene, J gene, D gene, CDR3 protein, CDR3 DNA. D genes are given only for firm matches. The size entry is marked missing in some rows and otherwise reads once, few, many or a size class.

NA	TRBV6-1	TRBJ1-1	TRBD1	CASSERQGMNTEAFF	TGTGCCAGCAGTGAGCGACAGGGGATGAACACTGAAGCTTTCTTT
once	TRBV6-1	TRBJ2-1	TRBD2	CASIDRAGGYNEQFF	TGTGCCAGCATAGATCGAGCGGGAGGATACAATGAGCAGTTCTTC
NA	TRBV5-5	TRBJ2-5	NA	CASSGDGTGRTQYF	TGTGCCAGCAGCGGAGACGGGACCGGACGGACCCAGTACTTC
NA	TRBV28	TRBJ1-1	TRBD1	CASRDLEGAKVEAFF	TGTGCCAGCAGAGACCTAGAGGGGGCTAAGGTAGAAGCTTTCTTT
once	TRBV27	TRBJ2-7	TRBD1	CASSFVQGNEQYF	TGTGCCAGCAGTTTTGTACAGGGGAACGAGCAGTACTTC
NA	TRBV12-5	TRBJ2-1	NA	CASGLVPSASSYVF	TGTGCTAGTGGTTTGGTACCCAGTGCCTCCAGTTACGTCTTC
NA	TRBV4-1	TRBJ1-4	TRBD1	CASSLETGGSEKLFF	TGCGCCAGCAGCCTAGAGACAGGGGGCAGCGAAAAACTGTTTTTT
NA	TRBV7-6	TRBJ1-1	NA	CASSLEAKPNTEAFF	TGTGCCAGCAGCTTAGAGGCCAAGCCGAACACTGAAGCTTTCTTT
NA	TRBV4-1	TRBJ2-1	NA	CASSQGPVNFNNEQFF	TGCGCCAGCAGCCAAGGACCTGTAAACTTTAACAATGAGCAGTTCTTC
NA	TRBV19	TRBJ2-1	TRBD2	CASSIDPSGSPYNEQFF	TGTGCCAGTAGTATTGACCCTAGCGGGAGTCCCTACAATGAGCAGTTCTTC
NA	TRBV9	TRBJ2-3	NA	CASTRGGRSTDTQYF	TGTGCCAGCACCAGGGGGGGACGAAGCACAGATACGCAGTATTTT
once	TRBV27	TRBJ2-7	TRBD2	CASSFPGGINEQYF	TGTGCCAGCAGTTTCCCGGGAGGGATAAACGAGCAGTACTTC
NA	TRBV30	TRBJ2-1	NA	CAWSPDTGNEQFF	TGTGCCTGGAGTCCGGACACCGGCAATGAGCAGTTCTTC
NA	TRBV4-1	TRBJ2-3	TRBD2	CASSQGLREVTDTQYF	TGCGCCAGCAGCCAAGGACTACGGGAGGTCACAGATACGCAGTATTTT
NA	TRBV7-8	TRBJ2-1	NA	CASSLMGGEQFF	TGTGCCAGCAGCCTAATGGGCGGGGAGCAGTTCTTC
NA	TRBV6-6	TRBJ2-4	NA	CASSYSQEAKNIQYF	TGTGCCAGCAGTTACTCGCAGGAAGCCAAAAACATTCAGTACTTC
NA	TRBV5-1	TRBJ2-3	NA	CASSLAGRSTDTQYF	TGCGCCAGCAGCTTGGCCGGGAGATCCACAGATACGCAGTATTTT
NA	TRBV12-5	TRBJ2-7	TRBD1	CASGPAGDSYEQYF	TGTGCTAGTGGTCCCGCCGGGGACAGCTACGAGCAGTACTTC
NA	TRBV28	TRBJ1-4	NA	CASSFQGAEEKLFF	TGTGCCAGCAGTTTCCAAGGGGCTGAAGAAAAACTGTTTTTT
NA	TRBV6-5	TRBJ2-5	NA	CASSYSSRQETQYF	TGTGCCAGCAGTTACTCGAGTAGGCAAGAGACCCAGTACTTC
NA	TRBV20-1	TRBJ2-7	NA	CSARLGYEQYF	TGCAGTGCTAGATTGGGCTACGAGCAGTACTTC
NA	TRBV9	TRBJ2-7	TRBD1	CASSTGQGPYEQYF	TGTGCCAGCAGTACCGGACAGGGTCCCTACGAGCAGTACTTC
once	TRBV7-6	TRBJ2-7	NA	CASTLEGGSYEQYF	TGTGCCAGCACCCTGGAGGGGGGGTCCTACGAGCAGTACTTC
NA	TRBV4-1	TRBJ2-5	TRBD1	CASSPGQGAGETQYF	TGCGCCAGCAGCCCCGGACAGGGGGCTGGGGAGACCCAGTACTTC
NA	TRBV19	TRBJ2-7	TRBD1	CASSAPRQGNSYEQYF	TGTGCCAGTAGTGCCCCGAGACAGGGAAACTCCTACGAGCAGTACTTC
NA	TRBV2	TRBJ2-3	TRBD2	CASRDTRGGDTQYF	TGTGCCAGCAGAGACACCCGGGGGGGAGATACGCAGTATTTT
once	TRBV7-9	TRBJ1-2	TRBD1	CASSQVEGADYGYTF	TGTGCCAGCAGCCAAGTAGAGGGGGCGGACTATGGCTACACCTTC
NA	TRBV28	TRBJ1-4	NA	CASSVAGSGEGEKLFF	TGTGCCAGCAGTGTCGCCGGGTCTGGGGAGGGTGAAAAACTGTTTTTT
once	TRBV28	TRBJ1-5	NA	CASSLTARGNQPQHF	TGTGCCAGCAGTTTGACCGCGCGGGGCAATCAGCCCCAGCATTTT
NA	TRBV28	TRBJ2-3	NA	CASNLDTDTQYF	TGTGCCAGCAACCTCGACACAGATACGCAGTATTTT
NA	TRBV5-5	TRBJ2-7	TRBD1	CASSPTGQGSYEQYF	TGTGCCAGCAGCCCTACGGGACAGGGGTCCTACGAGCAGTACTTC
NA	TRBV25-1	TRBJ2-1	NA	CASSVNQGNEQFF	TGTGCCAGCAGTGTAAATCAGGGAAATGAGCAGTTCTTC
NA	TRBV5-1	TRBJ1-1	TRBD1	CASSLFLPGQGWDTEAFF	TGCGCCAGCAGCTTGTTCTTGCCGGGACAGGGCTGGGACACTGAAGCTTTCTTT
NA	TRBV6-5	TRBJ1-2	NA	CASSYGAGRFSGYTF	TGTGCCAGCAGTTACGGGGCAGGGAGGTTTTCGGGCTACACCTTC
NA	TRBV7-9	TRBJ2-5	NA	CASREEGPPQETQYF	TGTGCCAGCAGAGAGGAGGGGCCGCCGCAAGAGACCCAGTACTTC
NA	TRBV11-2	TRBJ2-1	NA	CASSPPGEQFF	TGTGCCAGCAGCCCGCCGGGTGAGCAGTTCTTC
NA	TRBV19	TRBJ1-1	NA	CASRPRGAGTEAFF	TGTGCCAGCCGCCCCAGGGGCGCGGGCACTGAAGCTTTCTTT
NA	TRBV21-1	TRBJ1-1	NA	CASTLGWVAFF	TGTGCCAGTACTCTTGGATGGGTAGCTTTCTTT
NA	TRBV7-9	TRBJ2-2	TRBD1	CASIKSGQGKTGELFF	TGTGCCAGCATCAAGTCGGGACAGGGAAAAACCGGGGAGCTGTTTTTT
NA	TRBV7-3	TRBJ2-1	NA	CASSSRTTHNEQFF	TGTGCCAGCAGCTCACGGACTACCCACAATGAGCAGTTCTTC
NA	TRBV9	TRBJ2-5	TRBD2	CASSVDGPSGGYQETQYF	TGTGCCAGCAGCGTAGACGGACCTAGCGGGGGATATCAAGAGACCCAGTACTTC
NA	TRBV27	TRBJ1-1	NA	CASSLSKNTEAFF	TGTGCCAGCAGTTTATCAAAGAACACTGAAGCTTTCTTT
NA	TRBV9	TRBJ1-2	TRBD1	CASSVQGASSHGYTF	TGTGCCAGCAGCGTACAGGGGGCCTCCAGTCATGGCTACACCTTC
NA	TRBV19	TRBJ2-7	TRBD1	CASSWDSSREQYF	TGTGCCAGTAGTTGGGACAGCAGTCGCGAGCAGTACTTC
NA	TRBV6-6	TRBJ2-7	NA	CASVSRDSPTDEQYF	TGTGCCAGCGTATCCCGGGACTCCCCTACGGACGAGCAGTACTTC
NA	TRBV27	TRBJ2-7	TRBD1	CASTPGTGEQYF	TGTGCCAGCACCCCGGGGACAGGGGAGCAGTACTTC
NA	TRBV29-1	TRBJ1-1	TRBD1	CSVGNWTGYMNTEAFF	TGCAGCGTTGGGAATTGGACAGGCTACATGAACACTGAAGCTTTCTTT
few	TRBV5-1	TRBJ2-7	NA	CASSLGSLEQYF	TGCGCCAGCAGCTTGGGTAGTCTGGAGCAGTACTTC
few	TRBV19	TRBJ2-7	NA	CASSPTVGAYEQYF	TGTGCCAGTAGCCCGACTGTTGGGGCCTACGAGCAGTACTTC